The 23 T cell receptor beta chains below were found in one sample sequenced in a study of shared T cell receptors in the human thymus. Clones were sequenced by immunoSEQ multiplex PCR, and TCRdb holds only the in-frame ones, with some missing. This sample has 450,000 to 650,000 clones; around three quarters occur once, and the top ten carry approximately 0.013%. These data also featured in a second study, about human thymus T cells.

Sequenced sample: thymocytes. These receptors were obtained from a boy in the first two years of life with a congenital heart defect.

This sequence joins TRBV7-8 and TRBJ2-5, with D uncertain. Per germline, CDR1 SGHVS and CDR2 FQNEAQ. The V end was cut by 1 base, the J end by 2 bases, with 8 bases between. CDR3 length: 14 residues. CDR3 region: CASSLGHRQETQYF. The CDR3 coding sequence is TGTGCCAGCAGCTTAGGACATCGTCAAGAGACCCAGTACTTC.

The rearrangement links TRBV9 to TRBJ2-1; tentatively, D is TRBD2 (7 bases). Germline values: CDR1 SGDLS, CDR2 YYNGEE. The V and J ends lost 0 bases and 6 bases respectively, with 19 bases between them. The CDR3 is made up of 17 amino acids. CDR3 protein: CASSVARGRELGNEQFF. The CDR3 DNA reads as TGTGCCAGCAGCGTAGCTCGGGGGCGGGAGTTAGGCAATGAGCAGTTCTTC.

This clone came up a few times. CDR3 protein: CASSPPRQLNTEAFF. In DNA form, the CDR3 reads TGTGCCAGCAGCCCCCCTAGACAGTTGAACACTGAAGCTTTCTTT. V and J are TRBV6-1 and TRBJ1-1, with TRBD1 as a possible D gene (5 bases). Per germline, CDR1 MNHNS and CDR2 SASEGT. V lost 6 bases and J 0 bases, leaving 14 bases between the germline ends. The CDR3 has 15 residues.

This sequence joins TRBV27 and TRBJ1-2, with D unclear. The germline V gene has CDR1 MNHEY and CDR2 SMNVEV (reference sequence). V was trimmed by 2 bases and J by 6 bases, leaving 7 bases between them. CDR3 length: 12 residues. CDR3 protein: CASSLEGHGYTF. The CDR3 nucleotides are TGTGCCAGCAGTTTAGAGGGTCATGGCTACACCTTC.

The genes are TRBV28 and TRBJ2-7; no firm D call. Germline CDR1 is MDHEN and CDR2 is SYDVKM. Between the trimmed V and J ends, which lost 4 bases and 3 bases, there was a span of 10 bases. The CDR3 has 13 residues. This chain's CDR3 is CASSSAGIYEQYF. DNA for the CDR3: TGTGCCAGCAGTTCTGCAGGAATCTACGAGCAGTACTTC.

This chain connects TRBV7-9 to TRBJ1-2; 9 positions agree with TRBD1. In germline, CDR1 is SEHNR, CDR2 FQNEAQ (reference sequence). The CDR3 totals 14 residues. Germline trimming cut 6 bases from V and 8 bases from J; bases unmatched to any gene: 10. CDR3 amino acids: CASRESGTGQGYTF. CDR3 DNA: TGTGCCAGCAGAGAAAGCGGGACAGGGCAGGGCTACACCTTC.

J is TRBJ2-2 and V is TRBV5-6, with 9 bases aligning to TRBD1. With 4 bases clipped from V and 3 bases from J, the junction kept 10 bases outside the gene matches. Germline CDR1 is SGHDT and CDR2 is YYEEEE. The CDR3 extends over 17 amino acids. As DNA, the CDR3 is TGTGCCAGCAGCGGACGAAACAGGGGGCCGGACACCGGGGAGCTGTTTTTT. Translating gives CASSGRNRGPDTGELFF. The entire variable domain, with the rest obtained from reference TRBV5-6 and TRBJ2-2, is as follows: DAGVTQSPTHLIKTRGQQVTLRCSPKSGHDTVSWYQQALGQGPQFIFQYYEEEERQRGNFPDRFSGHQFPNYSSELNVNALLLGDSALYLCASSGRNRGPDTGELFFGEGSRLTVL.

This rearrangement joins TRBV6-1 to TRBJ2-7; tentative D call: TRBD1 (6 bases). This CDR3 has 14 residues. Germline V lookup: CDR1 MNHNS, CDR2 SASEGT. Trimming shortened V by 4 bases and J by 7 bases, and 17 bases separated the two germline ends. The CDR3 loop is CASSGYRVGVEQYF. The CDR3 DNA follows: TGTGCCAGCAGTGGGTACAGGGTAGGGGTGGAGCAGTACTTC.

The chain is built from TRBV28 and TRBJ1-2; 9 bases map to TRBD1. Germline-derived CDR1 and CDR2 are MDHEN and SYDVKM. The CDR3 loop spans 13 amino acids. V was pared by 5 bases and J by 5 bases, with 3 bases of the junction left unmatched. The CDR3 bases are TGTGCCAGCAGTCCAGGGACAGGGTATGGCTACACCTTC. It codes for CASSPGTGYGYTF.

To note about this clone: The junction and the germline gene differ at one end; a read error may be behind it. The rearrangement links TRBV7-7 to TRBJ2-7, with 8 nucleotides matching TRBD2. The CDR3 is 17 residues long. The germline V gene has CDR1 SSHAT and CDR2 FNYEAQ (reference sequence). The CDR3 spells CASSPTSGGRALHEQYF. DNA for the CDR3: TGTGCTAGCAGCCCTACATCGGGGGGGAGGGCCCTCCACGAGCAGTACTTC.

The chain links TRBV4-1 to TRBJ1-5; a possible D gene is TRBD1 (5 bases). V gave up 1 base and J gave up 6 bases, with 7 bases separating them. The length of the CDR3 is 13 residues. The V gene's germline CDR1 is MGHRA and CDR2 YSYEKL. The DNA of the CDR3 is TGCGCCAGCAGCCAAGTAAGGGGTCAGCCCCAGCATTTT. As protein: CASSQVRGQPQHF.

CDR3 DNA sequence: TGCAGCGTCCCGGACAGGCAGGGGTATGGCTACACCTTC. Amino acid sequence: CSVPDRQGYGYTF. The chain links TRBV29-1 to TRBJ1-2; 7 bases match TRBD1. The CDR3 extends over 13 amino acids. Looked up from germline, CDR1 is SQVTM and CDR2 is ANQGSEA. V gave up 6 bases and J gave up 5 bases; unmatched junction bases: 9.

The rearrangement links TRBV13 to TRBJ2-1, with a weak D call TRBD1 (6 bases). Trimming removed 6 bases from V and 1 base from J, with 16 bases in between. The CDR3 spans 16 residues. Germline CDR1 is PRHDT and CDR2 is FYEKMQ (reference sequence). Written as DNA, the CDR3 is TGTGCCAGCAGTAACGGGAAAGGGGGTTCCTACAATGAGCAGTTCTTC. It yields the protein CASSNGKGGSYNEQFF.

The chain uses TRBV6-6 and TRBJ2-7, with 11 bases that match TRBD2. Germline loops: CDR1 MNHNY, CDR2 SVGAGI (reference sequence). There are 16 residues in the CDR3. The V segment lost 5 bases and the J segment 7 bases; nucleotides outside the gene matches: 13. The CDR3 region is CASSLLSGGGPGEQYF. The CDR3 DNA reads as TGTGCCAGCAGTCTCCTTAGCGGGGGGGGACCCGGGGAGCAGTACTTC.

V gene TRBV18 combines with J gene TRBJ1-5; perhaps TRBD1 as D (6 bases). CDR1 is KGHSH, CDR2 LQKENI, per germline. The CDR3 length is 15 residues. V was cut by 1 base and J by 0 bases, with 7 bases left in between. Here the CDR3 reads CASSPQGHSNQPQHF. DNA of the CDR3: TGTGCCAGCTCACCACAGGGACATAGCAATCAGCCCCAGCATTTT.

This clone was counted only a few times. This chain links TRBV6-1 with TRBJ1-1, with 7 positions matching TRBD1. The CDR3 is 14 residues long. Per germline, CDR1 MNHNS and CDR2 SASEGT. J was trimmed by 4 bases and V by 11 bases; bases with no gene match: 13. The CDR3 nucleotides read TGTGCCTGGGGTGACAGGGAAAGGGTCACTGAAGCTTTCTTT. As protein: CAWGDRERVTEAFF.

The J gene is TRBJ2-1, the V gene TRBV5-1; 12 bases match TRBD2. Germline loops: CDR1 SGHRS, CDR2 YFSETQ. There are 18 residues in the CDR3. Trimming cost V 3 bases and J 9 bases; bases outside gene matches: 16. The CDR3 bases are TGCGCCAGCAGCTCGGGGCCTAGCGGGAGGGCGTTTTTTGGTGAGCAGTTCTTC. It translates to CASSSGPSGRAFFGEQFF.

The sample holds one count of this clone. The chain couples TRBV7-2 to TRBJ2-7, with D uncertain. Trimming shortened V by 4 bases and J by 5 bases, and 12 bases separated the two germline ends. The CDR3 has 13 residues. CDR1 SGHTA and CDR2 FQGNSA come from the germline V gene. The DNA of the CDR3 is TGTGCCAGCAGCTCCCGGGTGTGGCACGAGCAGTACTTC. Protein sequence: CASSSRVWHEQYF.

This chain uses TRBV4-3 with TRBJ1-2; D ambiguous. CDR1 LGHNA and CDR2 YSLEER come from the germline V gene. V lost 4 bases and J 5 bases, leaving 23 bases between the germline ends. The CDR3 has 17 amino acids. Here the CDR3 reads CASSREVDGYPGYGYTF. DNA of the CDR3: TGCGCCAGCAGCCGAGAGGTCGATGGGTACCCGGGGTATGGCTACACCTTC.

J is TRBJ2-1 and V is TRBV15; 8 bases agree with TRBD2. CDR1 is LNHNV, CDR2 YYDKDF, per germline (reference sequence). Trimming removed 1 base from V and 15 bases from J; junction bases left unmatched: 8. This CDR3 has 13 residues. The CDR3 loop is CATSRAIPGLGFF. CDR3 in DNA: TGTGCCACCAGCAGAGCTATTCCGGGACTAGGGTTCTTC.

This chain connects TRBV5-1 to TRBJ2-3; the D is unclear. Trimming cost V 4 bases and J 8 bases, with 23 bases left between them. This CDR3 contains 16 residues. Germline lookup yields CDR1 SGHRS and CDR2 YFSETQ. CDR3 DNA: TGCGCCAGCAGCCCCTGGCCAGCAACGGATTCGGGTACGCAGTATTTT. Its translation is CASSPWPATDSGTQYF.

V and J are TRBV10-1 and TRBJ1-5, with 9 nucleotides matching TRBD1. The trim removed 7 bases at V and 5 bases at J, leaving 6 bases unmatched. The CDR3 extends over 14 amino acids. Germline loops: CDR1 WNHNN, CDR2 SYGVQD (reference sequence). CDR3 sequence reads: CASTPGQGYQPQHF. DNA of the CDR3: TGCGCCAGCACTCCGGGACAGGGATATCAGCCCCAGCATTTT.

This chain links TRBV13 with TRBJ2-1, with 12 bases matching TRBD2. CDR3 length: 17 residues. With V trimmed by 3 bases and J by 4 bases, 7 bases remained unmatched. Germline V CDR1 and CDR2: PRHDT, FYEKMQ (reference sequence). CDR3 residues: CASSFLAGGPRYNEQFF. The CDR3 DNA reads as TGTGCCAGCAGCTTCCTAGCGGGAGGGCCCAGGTACAATGAGCAGTTCTTC.